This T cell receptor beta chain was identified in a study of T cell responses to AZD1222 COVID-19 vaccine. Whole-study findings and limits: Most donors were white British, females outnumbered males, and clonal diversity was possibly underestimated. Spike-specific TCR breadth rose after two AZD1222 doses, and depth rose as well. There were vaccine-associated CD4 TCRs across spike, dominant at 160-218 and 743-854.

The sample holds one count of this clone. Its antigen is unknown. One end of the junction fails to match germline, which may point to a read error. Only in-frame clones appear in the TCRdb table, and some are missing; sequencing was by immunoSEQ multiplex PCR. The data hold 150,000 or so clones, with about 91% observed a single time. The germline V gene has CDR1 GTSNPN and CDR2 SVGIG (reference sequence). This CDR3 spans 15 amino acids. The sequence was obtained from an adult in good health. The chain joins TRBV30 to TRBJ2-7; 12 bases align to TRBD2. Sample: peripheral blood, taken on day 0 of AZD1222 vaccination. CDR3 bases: TGTGCCTGGAACCCCTGGGGGTCTAGCGGGAGGGAAGTGGACTTC. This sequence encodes CAWNPWGSSGREVDF.